The subject of this entry is one TCR beta chain. The antigen is unknown. Sequencing of cultured CD4+ T cell DNA used the Oncomine TCR Beta short-read assay. TCRdb recomputed calls from the PCR reads with MiXCR, one row per CDR3 protein. The data show roughly 20,000 distinct CDR3 sequences, more than 20% seen once. V lost 2 bases to trimming and J lost 4 bases, with 11 bases between them. CDR3 length: 14 amino acids. Per germline, CDR1 MNHEY and CDR2 SVGEGT. This record belongs to a study of vaccination and CD4 T cells after COVID-19. In the study overall: At a median around 92 days (range 35 to 161) after diagnosis, post-COVID samples were drawn.

The treatment: approximately 9-day PBMC culture with coronavirus spike peptide pools or control peptides (ViraFEST assay). The sequenced material came from cultured CD4+ T cells from blood. The gene calls are TRBV6-2 or TRBV6-3 and TRBJ1-2; D remains ambiguous. The receptor was derived from a human donor with COVID-19. CDR3 sequence reads: CASSYEYSFYGYTF. Written as DNA, the CDR3 is TGTGCCAGCAGTTACGAATACAGCTTCTATGGCTACACCTTC.